The rows below give T cell receptor beta chains drawn from one sample of a study of control samples from healthy donors and cancer patients. Produced via immunoSEQ multiplex PCR; TCRdb's table is partial and in-frame only. The data hold 89,000 or so clones, with 80% to 90% observed a single time. The specimen was blood. The receptors were sampled from a man aged 50 to 60 in good health. CDR3s include the opening cysteine and the closing phenylalanine or tryptophan. Fields, in order: J gene, V gene, CDR3 protein.

TRBJ2-1 TRBV6-6 CASSPNAYNEQFF
TRBJ2-7 TRBV7-7 CASSQGLARNEQYF
TRBJ1-1 TRBV7-3 CASSSQGQADTEAFF
TRBJ1-1 TRBV4-3 CASSQEDRHTEAFF
TRBJ2-3 TRBV9 CASSEGLLGTGADTQYF
TRBJ2-3 TRBV11-3 CASSYGGSQDTQYF
TRBJ2-5 TRBV9 CASSVAPQETQYF
TRBJ2-5 TRBV24-1 CATGGTSGDSRGETQYF
TRBJ1-2 TRBV7-2 CASSLAGTHYAF
TRBJ2-2 TRBV11-2 CASSPRASNTGELFF
TRBJ1-1 TRBV11-3 CASSRGRAEAFF
TRBJ1-5 TRBV4-1 CASSPGRPNQPQHF
TRBJ2-7 TRBV18 CASSPPTSGPSSYEQYF
TRBJ2-7 TRBV28 CASSYPGQSYEQYF
TRBJ1-3 TRBV19 CASSGWEDLAGNTIYF
TRBJ1-2 TRBV2 CASSEEQGAGYGYTF
TRBJ1-2 TRBV6-1 CASSEAYWAGYTF
TRBJ2-3 TRBV1 CTSSFKSRGAGETDTQYF
TRBJ1-1 TRBV11-3 CASSLGSAEAFF
TRBJ2-3 TRBV18 CASSPTGTDTQYF
TRBJ1-1 TRBV6-6 CASSYPNTEAFF
TRBJ1-2 TRBV12-3/TRBV12-4 CASRGVTRGYTF
TRBJ2-1 TRBV7-9 CASTHRNFTDNEQFF
TRBJ1-1 TRBV4-1 CASSQVGALNTEAFF
TRBJ2-1 TRBV27 CASSPAGRQGPLNEQFF
TRBJ2-2 TRBV7-9 CASSFLDSTGELFF
TRBJ2-7 TRBV4-2 CASSQLGGRGIGYEQYF